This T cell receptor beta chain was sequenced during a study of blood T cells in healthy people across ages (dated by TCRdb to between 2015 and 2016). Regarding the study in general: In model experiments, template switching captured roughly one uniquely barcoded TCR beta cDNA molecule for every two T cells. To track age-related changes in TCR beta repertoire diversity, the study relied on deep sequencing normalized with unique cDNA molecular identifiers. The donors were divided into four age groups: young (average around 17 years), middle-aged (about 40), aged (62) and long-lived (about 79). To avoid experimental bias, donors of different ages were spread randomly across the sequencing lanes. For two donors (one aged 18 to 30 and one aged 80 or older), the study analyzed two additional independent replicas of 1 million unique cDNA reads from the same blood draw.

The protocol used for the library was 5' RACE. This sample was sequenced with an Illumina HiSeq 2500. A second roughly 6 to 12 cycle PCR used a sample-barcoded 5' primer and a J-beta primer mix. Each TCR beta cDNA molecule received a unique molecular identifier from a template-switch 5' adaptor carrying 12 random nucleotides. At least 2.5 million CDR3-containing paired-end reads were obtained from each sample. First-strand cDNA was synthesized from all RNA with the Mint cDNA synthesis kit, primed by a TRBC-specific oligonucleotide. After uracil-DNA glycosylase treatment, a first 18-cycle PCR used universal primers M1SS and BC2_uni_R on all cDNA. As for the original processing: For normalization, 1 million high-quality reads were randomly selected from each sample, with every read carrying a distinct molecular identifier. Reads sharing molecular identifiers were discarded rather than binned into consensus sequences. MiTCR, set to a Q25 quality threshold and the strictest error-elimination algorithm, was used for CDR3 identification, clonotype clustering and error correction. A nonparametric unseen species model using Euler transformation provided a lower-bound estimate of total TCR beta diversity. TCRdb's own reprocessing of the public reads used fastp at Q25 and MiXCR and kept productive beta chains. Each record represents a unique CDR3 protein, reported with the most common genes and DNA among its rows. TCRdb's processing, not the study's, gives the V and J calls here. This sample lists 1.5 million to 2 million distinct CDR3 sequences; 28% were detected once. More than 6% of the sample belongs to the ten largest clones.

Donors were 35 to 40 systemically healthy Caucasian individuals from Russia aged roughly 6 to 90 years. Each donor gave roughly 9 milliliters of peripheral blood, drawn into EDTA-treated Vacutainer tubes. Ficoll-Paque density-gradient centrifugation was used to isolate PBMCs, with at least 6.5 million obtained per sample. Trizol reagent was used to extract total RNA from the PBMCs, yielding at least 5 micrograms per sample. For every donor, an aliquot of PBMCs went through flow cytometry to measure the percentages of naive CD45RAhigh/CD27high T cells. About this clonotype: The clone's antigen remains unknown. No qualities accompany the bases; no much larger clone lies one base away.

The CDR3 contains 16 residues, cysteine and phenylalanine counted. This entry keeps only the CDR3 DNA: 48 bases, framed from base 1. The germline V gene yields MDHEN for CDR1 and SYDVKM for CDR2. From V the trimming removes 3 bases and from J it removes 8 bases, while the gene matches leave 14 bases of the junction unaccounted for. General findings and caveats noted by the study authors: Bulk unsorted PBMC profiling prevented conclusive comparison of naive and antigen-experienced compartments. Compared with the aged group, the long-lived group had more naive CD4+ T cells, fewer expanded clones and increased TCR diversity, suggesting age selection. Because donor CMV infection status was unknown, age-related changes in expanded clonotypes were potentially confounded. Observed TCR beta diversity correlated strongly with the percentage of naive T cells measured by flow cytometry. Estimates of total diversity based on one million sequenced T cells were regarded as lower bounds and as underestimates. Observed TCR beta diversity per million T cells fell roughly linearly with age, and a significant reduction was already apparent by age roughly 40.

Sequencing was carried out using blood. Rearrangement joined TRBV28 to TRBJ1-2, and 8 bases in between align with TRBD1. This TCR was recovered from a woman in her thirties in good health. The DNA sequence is TGTGCCAGCAGTTTGGGGCCAGGGGGCGCCAGTAAGGGCTACACCTTC. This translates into CASSLGPGGASKGYTF.